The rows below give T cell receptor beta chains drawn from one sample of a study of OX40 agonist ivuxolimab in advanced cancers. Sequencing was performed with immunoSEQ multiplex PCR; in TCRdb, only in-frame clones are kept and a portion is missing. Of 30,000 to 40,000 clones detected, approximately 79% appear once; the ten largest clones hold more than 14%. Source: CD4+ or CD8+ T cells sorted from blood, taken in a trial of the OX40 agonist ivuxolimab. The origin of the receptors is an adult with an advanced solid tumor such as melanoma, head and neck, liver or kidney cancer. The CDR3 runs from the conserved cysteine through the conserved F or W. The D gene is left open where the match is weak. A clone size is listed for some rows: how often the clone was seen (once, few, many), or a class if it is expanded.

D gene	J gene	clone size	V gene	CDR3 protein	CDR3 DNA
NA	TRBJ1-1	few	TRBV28	CASSPPQKGRREAFF	TGTGCCAGCAGTCCCCCCCAGAAGGGCCGGAGGGAAGCTTTCTTT
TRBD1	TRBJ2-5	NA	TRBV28	CASSRQGLTQETQYF	TGTGCCAGCAGTAGACAGGGGCTAACACAAGAGACCCAGTACTTC
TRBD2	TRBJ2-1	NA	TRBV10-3	CAITGGAEQFF	TGTGCCATCACCGGGGGGGCCGAGCAGTTCTTC
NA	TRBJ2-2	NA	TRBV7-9	CASSLDGRGTGELFF	TGTGCCAGCAGCTTAGACGGCCGAGGGACCGGGGAGCTGTTTTTT
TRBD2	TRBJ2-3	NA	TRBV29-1	CSPKWSSGGTTDTQYF	TGCAGTCCCAAATGGTCTAGCGGGGGTACCACAGATACGCAGTATTTT
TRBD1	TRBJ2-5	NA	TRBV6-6	CASSTTTGDKETQYF	TGTGCCAGCAGCACCACCACAGGGGATAAAGAGACCCAGTACTTC
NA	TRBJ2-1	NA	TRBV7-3	CASSPDFSSYNEQFF	TGTGCCAGCAGCCCAGATTTTAGCTCCTACAATGAGCAGTTCTTC
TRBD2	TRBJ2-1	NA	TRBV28	CASSFKSTSGVYNEQFF	TGTGCCAGCAGTTTTAAGTCCACTAGCGGGGTCTACAATGAGCAGTTCTTC
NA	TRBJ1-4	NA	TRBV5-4	CASSSNRAVDEKLFF	TGTGCCAGCAGTAGCAACAGGGCGGTCGATGAAAAACTGTTTTTT
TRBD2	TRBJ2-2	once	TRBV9	CASRAAGGPYTGELFF	TGTGCCAGCAGAGCCGCGGGAGGGCCCTACACCGGGGAGCTGTTTTTT
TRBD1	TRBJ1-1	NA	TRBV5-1	CASKGQLNTEAFF	TGCGCCAGCAAGGGACAGCTGAACACTGAAGCTTTCTTT
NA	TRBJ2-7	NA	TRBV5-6	CASSLSPGGDAYEQYF	TGTGCCAGCAGCTTGTCACCGGGTGGCGACGCTTACGAGCAGTACTTC
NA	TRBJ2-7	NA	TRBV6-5	CASSYATEQYF	TGTGCCAGCAGTTACGCGACCGAGCAGTACTTC
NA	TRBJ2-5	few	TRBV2	CASRAGQYEETQYF	TGTGCCAGCAGGGCGGGACAGTACGAAGAGACCCAGTACTTC
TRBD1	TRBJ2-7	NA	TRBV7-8	CASSTEGQGPYEQYF	TGTGCCAGCTCGACGGAGGGACAGGGTCCCTACGAGCAGTACTTC
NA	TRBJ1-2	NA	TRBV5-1	CASSWARNYGYTF	TGCGCCAGCAGCTGGGCACGGAACTATGGCTACACCTTC
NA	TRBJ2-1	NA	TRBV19	CASSSLGGRSYNEQFF	TGTGCCAGTAGTTCCCTTGGAGGTCGCTCCTACAATGAGCAGTTCTTC
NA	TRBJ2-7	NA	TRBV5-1	CASSEDSLGYEQYF	TGCGCCAGCAGCGAGGACTCCCTTGGGTACGAGCAGTACTTC
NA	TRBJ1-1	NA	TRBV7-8	CASSLVMYTEAFF	TGTGCCAGCAGCTTAGTTATGTACACTGAAGCTTTCTTT
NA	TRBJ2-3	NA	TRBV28	CASSFVAGTDTQYF	TGTGCCAGCAGTTTCGTAGCGGGCACAGATACGCAGTATTTT
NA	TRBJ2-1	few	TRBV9	CASSLAPMQYNEQFF	TGTGCCAGCTCCTTAGCCCCCATGCAATACAATGAGCAGTTCTTC
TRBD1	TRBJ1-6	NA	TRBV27	CASSFGRQGSNSPLHF	TGTGCCAGCAGTTTTGGGAGACAGGGGTCGAACTCACCCCTCCACTTT
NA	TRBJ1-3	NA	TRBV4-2	CASSKGGTASGNTIYF	TGTGCCAGCAGCAAGGGGGGGACCGCCTCTGGAAACACCATATATTTT
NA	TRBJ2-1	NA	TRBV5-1	CASSPFGGDYNEQFF	TGCGCCAGCAGCCCCTTCGGAGGGGATTACAATGAGCAGTTCTTC
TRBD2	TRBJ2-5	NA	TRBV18	CASSLGLAETQYF	TGTGCCAGCTCACTTGGACTAGCGGAGACCCAGTACTTC
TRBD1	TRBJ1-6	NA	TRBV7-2	CASSPGQTNSPLHF	TGTGCCAGCAGCCCGGGACAGACTAATTCACCCCTCCACTTT
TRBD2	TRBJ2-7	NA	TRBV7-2	CASSTIAGEFYEQYF	TGTGCCAGCAGCACGATAGCGGGCGAATTCTACGAGCAGTACTTC
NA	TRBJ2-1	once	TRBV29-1	CSVAWHEQFF	TGCAGCGTCGCTTGGCATGAGCAGTTCTTC
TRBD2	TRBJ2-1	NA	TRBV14	CASSQASSGRVEQFF	TGTGCCAGCAGCCAAGCCTCTAGCGGGAGGGTTGAGCAGTTCTTC
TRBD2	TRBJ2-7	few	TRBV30	CAWTKRGLKGEQYF	TGTGCCTGGACTAAGCGGGGACTAAAGGGCGAGCAGTACTTC
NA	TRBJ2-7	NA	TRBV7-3	CASSLNPGSAYEQYF	TGTGCCAGCAGCTTAAACCCCGGGTCCGCCTACGAGCAGTACTTC
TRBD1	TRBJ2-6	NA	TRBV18	CASSPPGQGTFTGANVLTF	TGTGCCAGCTCACCACCGGGACAGGGAACATTTACTGGGGCCAACGTCCTGACTTTC
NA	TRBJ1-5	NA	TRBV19	CASSWGLWDNQPQHF	TGTGCCAGTAGTTGGGGGTTGTGGGACAATCAGCCCCAGCATTTT